This passage covers 3 T cell receptor beta chains from one sample sequenced in a study of identical twins. TCRdb processed the 5' RACE reads anew with MiXCR; each CDR3 protein has one entry. The top ten clones hold approximately 1% of a sample with 450,000 to 500,000 distinct CDR3 sequences, over 11% of them seen once. This sample also appeared in a second study, on yellow fever vaccine responses in identical twins.

The specimen was CD4+ T cells sorted from blood. These receptors originate from a woman aged 18-29 years in good health.

This clonotype turned up a few times. The chain recombines TRBV5-1 with TRBJ2-3; D uncertain. Deletions cut 5 bases from V and 2 bases from J, with 9 bases between. This CDR3 spans 13 amino acids. CDR1 SGHRS and CDR2 YFSETQ come from the germline V gene. The CDR3 DNA is TGCGCCAGCAGGGCATGGACCACAGATACGCAGTATTTT. Its protein is CASRAWTTDTQYF.

This chain uses TRBV9 with TRBJ2-2; 11 positions agree with TRBD2. The ends lost 0 bases at V and 6 bases at J; junction bases unmatched: 4. This CDR3 contains 16 residues. Germline CDR1 reads SGDLS; CDR2 reads YYNGEE. For the CDR3, the DNA is TGTGCCAGCAGCGTAGTAACTAGCGGGGGCCCCGGGGAGCTGTTTTTT. It is translated as CASSVVTSGGPGELFF. Looking up the rest from reference TRBV9 and TRBJ2-2 gives the full variable domain: DSGVTQTPKHLITATGQRVTLRCSPRSGDLSVYWYQQSLDQGLQFLIQYYNGEERAKGNILERFSAQQFPDLHSELNLSSLELGDSALYFCASSVVTSGGPGELFFGEGSRLTVL.

This chain links TRBV12-3 or TRBV12-4 with TRBJ2-7, with 8 bases matching TRBD2. CDR3 size: 14 residues. V shed 6 bases and J 2 bases; nucleotides not matched to a gene: 6. CDR3 DNA: TGTGCCAGCAGGGGGGGACTAGTTACCTACGAGCAGTACTTC. It codes for CASRGGLVTYEQYF.